The 27 T cell receptor beta chains in this list originate from one sample, sequenced in a study of cytomegalovirus exposure and HLA in healthy donors. Both 60 Vbeta primers and 13 Jbeta primers went into the PCR. Assay: immunoSEQ multiplex PCR; the TCRdb copy retains only in-frame clones and omits some. The sample has over 150,000 clones; 60% to 80% are singletons. Sequences were obtained from PBMCs. All receptors derive from a young man in good health and CMV-seropositive.

This clone was detected a few times. The rearrangement joins TRBV27 to TRBJ1-2; weak D call: TRBD1 (6 bases). Germline V gene sequence: CDR1 MNHEY, CDR2 SMNVEV (reference sequence). V dropped 3 bases and J dropped 6 bases, with 11 bases sitting between them. CDR3 length: 13 residues. Written as DNA, the CDR3 is TGTGCCAGCAGTTTGAACAGGGACCATGGCTACACCTTC. Its protein product is CASSLNRDHGYTF.

The gene calls are TRBV5-4 and TRBJ2-5; 9 bases are shared with TRBD2. V dropped 3 bases and J dropped 4; count of bases not matched to a gene: 16. Germline loops: CDR1 SGHNT, CDR2 YYREEE (reference sequence). This CDR3 contains 18 residues. DNA of the CDR3: TGTGCCAGCAGCTCGAAGAGACAGACTAGCGGAGCTGCAGAGACCCAGTACTTC. It translates to CASSSKRQTSGAAETQYF.

Details on this clone: A junction end diverges from the germline sequence, so it may reflect a read error. The V call is TRBV5-4, the J call TRBJ2-4, with TRBD2 matching over 10 bases. Germline lookup yields CDR1 SGHNT and CDR2 YYREEE (reference sequence). The CDR3 contains 17 residues. The CDR3 loop reads CASSGSGGHLAKNSQYF. The CDR3 region has the DNA TGTGCCAGCAGCGGTAGCGGGGGGCATCTAGCCAAAAACAGTCAGTACTTC.

The rearrangement joins TRBV29-1 to TRBJ1-1; a possible D gene is TRBD1 (5 bases). Germline V lookup: CDR1 SQVTM, CDR2 ANQGSEA. V gave up 6 bases and J gave up 4 bases, with 15 bases separating them. This CDR3 is 13 amino acids long. CDR3 loop: CSVEQDGSTEAFF. In DNA form, the CDR3 reads TGCAGCGTCGAACAGGATGGGAGCACTGAAGCTTTCTTT. Full variable domain (remainder filled in from reference TRBV29-1 and TRBJ1-1): SAVISQKPSRDICQRGTSLTIQCQVDSQVTMMFWYRQQPGQSLTLIATANQGSEATYESGFVIDKFPISRPNLTFSTLTVSNMSPEDSSIYLCSVEQDGSTEAFFGQGTRLTVV.

This rearrangement joins TRBV5-1 to TRBJ2-1, with 8 positions matching TRBD2. Germline V gene data show CDR1 as SGHRS and CDR2 as YFSETQ. The trim removed 2 bases at V and 10 bases at J, leaving 8 bases unmatched. The CDR3 runs to 14 residues. CDR3 protein: CASSLREGPSEQFF. The CDR3 region has the DNA TGCGCCAGCAGCTTACGGGAGGGCCCTTCCGAGCAGTTCTTC.

A single count supports this clone. The V and J genes are TRBV18 and TRBJ1-6; D gene uncertain. The CDR3 totals 15 residues. The ends were cut back, 3 bases at V and 0 bases at J, with 6 bases in the middle. Germline CDR1 is KGHSH and CDR2 is LQKENI. The CDR3 DNA reads TGTGCCAGCTCACCCGAGAACTCCTATAATTCACCCCTCCACTTT. Protein: CASSPENSYNSPLHF.

The rearrangement links TRBV18 to TRBJ2-7, with 12 bases aligning to TRBD2. The CDR3 sequence is 16 residues long. Trimming cost V 2 bases and J 6 bases; bases outside gene matches: 8. CDR1 KGHSH and CDR2 LQKENI come from the germline V gene. The CDR3 DNA reads TGTGCCAGCTCACCAGTCGGACTAGCGGGATCCGGCGAGCAGTACTTC. Translating it yields CASSPVGLAGSGEQYF.

The rearrangement joins TRBV11-2 to TRBJ1-5; TRBD1 matches 8 bases. Germline CDR1 is SGHAT and CDR2 is FQNNGV. Trimming removed 3 bases from V and 6 bases from J; junction bases left unmatched: 4. This CDR3 has 14 amino acids. The CDR3 nucleotides are TGTGCCAGCAGCTTGGACAGGGACGCTCAGCCCCAGCATTTT. Amino acids: CASSLDRDAQPQHF.

This chain connects TRBV7-9 to TRBJ2-3; perhaps TRBD1 as D (5 bases). The V and J ends lost 5 bases and 4 bases respectively, with 10 bases between them. CDR1 and CDR2 from the germline V gene are SEHNR and FQNEAQ (reference sequence). The CDR3 loop spans 13 amino acids. In DNA, the CDR3 is TGTGCCAGCAGCCCAGGGTTCGCAGATACGCAGTATTTT. Translating gives CASSPGFADTQYF.

V usage is TRBV7-8 and J usage is TRBJ1-5; TRBD1 is a possible D gene (5 bases). CDR1 is SGHVS and CDR2 is FQNEAQ in the germline V gene. The CDR3 loop spans 14 amino acids. Trimming took off 5 bases at V and 7 bases at J, with 15 bases between the two ends. The CDR3 DNA reads as TGTGCCAGCAGCCCAACCGGGGGGGGGCAGCCCCAGCATTTT. Translating it yields CASSPTGGGQPQHF. The full variable domain, completed using reference TRBV7-8 and TRBJ1-5, is GAGVSQSPRYKVAKRGQDVALRCDPISGHVSLFWYQQALGQGPEFLTYFQNEAQLDKSGLPSDRFFAERPEGSVSTLKIQRTQQEDSAVYLCASSPTGGGQPQHFGDGTRLSIL.

The V gene is TRBV25-1, the J gene TRBJ1-5; maybe TRBD1 (6 bases). Between the trimmed V and J ends, which lost 1 base and 0 bases, there was a span of 13 bases. The CDR3 loop spans 17 amino acids. The germline V gene has CDR1 MGHDK and CDR2 SYGVNS. The CDR3 region is CASSECPDRYSNQPQHF. The CDR3 DNA follows: TGTGCCAGCAGTGAATGCCCGGACAGATATAGCAATCAGCCCCAGCATTTT.

The sample holds a few counts of this clone. The CDR3 DNA reads TGTGCCAGCAGCTTGGCCGGGAGGTTCAACGAGCAGTACTTC. Encoded protein: CASSLAGRFNEQYF. The chain carries TRBV5-4 and TRBJ2-7; 7 bases align to TRBD2. V was pared by 0 bases and J by 5 bases, with 5 bases of the junction left unmatched. Germline CDR1 is SGHNT and CDR2 is YYREEE (reference sequence). The CDR3 runs 14 residues.

V gene TRBV27 combines with J gene TRBJ2-7, with TRBD1 identical over 11 bases. CDR3 size: 14 residues. V shed 5 bases and J 3 bases; nucleotides not matched to a gene: 3. CDR1 and CDR2 (germline): MNHEY, SMNVEV (reference sequence). This CDR3 is CASSVGTGGYEQYF. CDR3 nucleotide sequence: TGTGCCAGCAGTGTAGGGACAGGGGGCTACGAGCAGTACTTC.

The V call is TRBV7-9, the J call TRBJ2-3; 11 bases agree with TRBD2. The CDR3 is 17 amino acids. Per the germline V gene, CDR1 is SEHNR and CDR2 is FQNEAQ (reference sequence). V was pared by 5 bases and J by 3 bases, with 10 bases of the junction left unmatched. As DNA, the CDR3 is TGTGCCAGCAGCGGCTCTACTAGCGGGAGTAGGACAGATACGCAGTATTTT. It encodes CASSGSTSGSRTDTQYF.

CDR3 DNA sequence: TGCAGTGCCAGTCCCTCCTACGAGCAGTACTTC. Translating gives CSASPSYEQYF. The chain carries TRBV20-1 and TRBJ2-7; D remains ambiguous. Trimming shortened V by 6 bases and J by 0 bases, and 6 bases separated the two germline ends. CDR3 length: 11 amino acids. The V gene's germline CDR1 is DFQATT and CDR2 SNEGSKA (reference sequence).

The DNA of the CDR3 is TGTGCCAGCAGCTTGGTTGAGGGATCAACTAATGAAAAACTGTTTTTT. Amino acid sequence: CASSLVEGSTNEKLFF. This chain joins TRBV5-8 and TRBJ1-4; D unclear. This CDR3 comprises 16 residues. V lost 0 bases, J lost 0 bases, and 9 bases lay in between. Germline V gene sequence: CDR1 SGHTS, CDR2 YDEGEE.

V gene TRBV5-6 combines with J gene TRBJ2-5; 7 nucleotides agree with TRBD2. The DNA end lines up better with TRBJ2-7; the J call may be wrong. CDR1 SGHDT and CDR2 YYEEEE come from the germline V gene. The CDR3 runs to 15 residues. CDR3 bases: TGTGCCAGCGGGACCTTGGGGAGGGCCTTTGACGAGCAGTACTTC. Protein: CASGTLGRAFDEQYF.

The chain is built from TRBV7-2 and TRBJ1-6, with 7 bases that match TRBD1. J lost 7 bases, V lost 8 bases, and 2 bases had no gene match. This CDR3 spans 12 amino acids. CDR1 and CDR2 (germline): SGHTA, FQGNSA. Here the CDR3 DNA reads TGTGCCAGCGGGACAGCAAATTCACCCCTCCACTTT. It specifies CASGTANSPLHF.

This rearrangement joins TRBV7-9 to TRBJ2-1, with a possible D match to TRBD1 (6 bases). CDR1 SEHNR and CDR2 FQNEAQ come from the germline V gene (reference sequence). This CDR3 is built from 16 residues. V lost 2 bases and J 4 bases, leaving 15 bases between the germline ends. CDR3 bases: TGTGCCAGCAGCTTACCGCACCGGGACAAGTACAATGAGCAGTTCTTC. The encoded protein is CASSLPHRDKYNEQFF. The complete variable domain, with remaining parts taken from reference TRBV7-9 and TRBJ2-1, reads DTGVSQNPRHKITKRGQNVTFRCDPISEHNRLYWYRQTLGQGPEFLTYFQNEAQLEKSRLLSDRFSAERPKGSFSTLEIQRTEQGDSAMYLCASSLPHRDKYNEQFFGPGTRLTVL.

The genes are TRBV27 and TRBJ2-7; 13 bases map to TRBD2. The CDR3 has 15 residues. Trimming removed 6 bases from V and 4 bases from J; junction bases left unmatched: 6. Germline loops: CDR1 MNHEY, CDR2 SMNVEV (reference sequence). The CDR3 region is CASSTGLAGAYEQYF. CDR3 nucleotide sequence: TGTGCCAGCAGCACCGGACTAGCGGGGGCATACGAGCAGTACTTC.

This chain links TRBV4-2 with TRBJ2-7; D might be TRBD2 (7 bases). Trimming stripped 1 base from V and 6 bases from J, with 22 bases between. Germline CDR1 LGHNA, CDR2 YNFKEQ. The CDR3 has 17 residues. CDR3 protein: CASSQAMGGQNPLEQYF. DNA of the CDR3: TGTGCCAGCAGCCAAGCAATGGGGGGGCAGAATCCACTCGAGCAGTACTTC.

The CDR3 here is CASSPGTVGRQFF. Here the CDR3 DNA reads TGTGCCAGCAGTCCCGGGACAGTGGGTCGGCAGTTCTTC. The genes are TRBV27 and TRBJ2-1, with TRBD1 matching over 7 bases. V was clipped by 5 bases and J by 12 bases; unmatched bases: 10. The CDR3 extends over 13 amino acids. From germline, CDR1 is MNHEY and CDR2 SMNVEV (reference sequence).

Concerning this clone: This same CDR3 is encoded by further DNA sequences in the sample. The V call is TRBV19, the J call TRBJ2-5; TRBD1 matches 8 bases. The CDR3 consists of 13 residues. The germline V gene has CDR1 LNHDA and CDR2 SQIVND (reference sequence). Trimming cost V 8 bases and J 2 bases; bases outside gene matches: 4. The CDR3 region has the DNA TGTGCCAGTGCCAGGGACAGGCAAGAGACCCAGTACTTC. This gives the protein CASARDRQETQYF.

V is TRBV6-6 and J is TRBJ2-7; D unclear. The CDR3 contains 16 residues. The germline V gene has CDR1 MNHNY and CDR2 SVGAGI (reference sequence). The V gene lost 5 bases and the J gene lost 0 bases, with 17 bases spanning the gap. In DNA form, the CDR3 reads TGTGCCAGCAGTGCCCCTGAAATCCTGAGCTCCTACGAGCAGTACTTC. This translates into CASSAPEILSSYEQYF.

The CDR3 bases are TGTGCCACCAGCTCTCAAGTTTGGTTTACACACGAGCAGTACTTC. Protein: CATSSQVWFTHEQYF. The chain couples TRBV15 to TRBJ2-7; D not resolved. V was pared by 5 bases and J by 5 bases, with 19 bases between. Germline CDR1 LNHNV, CDR2 YYDKDF (reference sequence). The CDR3 is 15 residues long.

V gene TRBV5-1 combines with J gene TRBJ2-7, with 12 bases aligning to TRBD2. This CDR3 is built from 17 residues. From germline, CDR1 is SGHRS and CDR2 YFSETQ. Losses at the gene ends were 0 bases for V and 7 bases for J; bases not matched to a gene: 11. CDR3 sequence: CASSLEPSGGAVGEQYF. In nucleotides, the CDR3 is TGCGCCAGCAGCTTGGAACCTAGCGGGGGGGCCGTGGGGGAGCAGTACTTC.

This clone was detected only once. The chain uses TRBV4-2 and TRBJ1-2, with 7 nucleotides matching TRBD1. V was clipped by 4 bases and J by 0 bases; unmatched bases: 5. The CDR3 loop spans 15 amino acids. CDR1 LGHNA and CDR2 YNFKEQ come from the germline V gene. CDR3 nucleotides: TGTGCCAGCAGCCGCGGACAGGCCGCTAACTATGGCTACACCTTC. As protein: CASSRGQAANYGYTF.